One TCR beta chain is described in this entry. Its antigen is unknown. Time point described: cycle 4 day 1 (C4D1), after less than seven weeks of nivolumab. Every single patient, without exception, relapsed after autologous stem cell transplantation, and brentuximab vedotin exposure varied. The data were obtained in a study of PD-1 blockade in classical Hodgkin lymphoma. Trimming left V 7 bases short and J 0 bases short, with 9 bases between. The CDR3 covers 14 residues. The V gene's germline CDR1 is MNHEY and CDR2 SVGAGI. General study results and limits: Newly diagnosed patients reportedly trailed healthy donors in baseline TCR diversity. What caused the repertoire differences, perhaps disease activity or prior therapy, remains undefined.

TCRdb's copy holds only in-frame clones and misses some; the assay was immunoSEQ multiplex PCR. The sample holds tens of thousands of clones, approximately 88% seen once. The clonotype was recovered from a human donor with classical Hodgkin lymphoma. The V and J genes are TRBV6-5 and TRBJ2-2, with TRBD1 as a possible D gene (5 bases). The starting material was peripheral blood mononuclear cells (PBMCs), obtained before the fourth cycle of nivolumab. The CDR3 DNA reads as TGTGCCAGCACCCAGGGCCCGAACACCGGGGAGCTGTTTTTT. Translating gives CASTQGPNTGELFF.